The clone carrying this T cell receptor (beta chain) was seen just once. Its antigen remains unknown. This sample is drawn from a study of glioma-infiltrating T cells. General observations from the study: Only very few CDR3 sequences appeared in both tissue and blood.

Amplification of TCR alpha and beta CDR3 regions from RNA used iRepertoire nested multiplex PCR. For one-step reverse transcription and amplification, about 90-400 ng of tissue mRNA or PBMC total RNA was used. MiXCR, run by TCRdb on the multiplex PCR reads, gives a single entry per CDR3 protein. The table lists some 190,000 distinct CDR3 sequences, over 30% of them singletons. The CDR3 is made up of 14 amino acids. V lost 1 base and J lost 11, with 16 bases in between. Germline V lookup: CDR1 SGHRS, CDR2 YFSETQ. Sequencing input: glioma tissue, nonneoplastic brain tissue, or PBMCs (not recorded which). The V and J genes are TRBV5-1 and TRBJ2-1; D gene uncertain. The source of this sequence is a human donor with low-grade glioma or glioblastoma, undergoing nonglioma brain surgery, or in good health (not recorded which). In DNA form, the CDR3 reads TGCGCCAGCAGCTTGTCGGTTCAAGAGTATAAGCAGTTCTTC. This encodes CASSLSVQEYKQFF.